Each of the 25 T cell receptor beta chains below was sequenced from the same sample in a study of blood T cell repertoires in COVID-19. Here immunoSEQ multiplex PCR was the method, and the copy in TCRdb shows in-frame clones only, minus some. The table lists about 270,000 clones, 86% of them singletons, with about 8.8% in the top ten. Sequenced sample: peripheral blood. These receptors originate from a man in his forties or fifties with active or convalescent COVID-19.

The chain carries TRBV28 and TRBJ1-4; D ambiguous. Germline CDR1 reads MDHEN; CDR2 reads SYDVKM. The CDR3 contains 15 residues. The V end lost 4 bases, the J end lost 0 bases, and 9 bases lay between the germline ends. As DNA, the CDR3 is TGTGCCAGCAGTTATCGGAGCACAACTAATGAAAAACTGTTTTTT. It codes for CASSYRSTTNEKLFF.

V is TRBV6-5 and J is TRBJ2-1, with 8 nucleotides matching TRBD1. V was pared by 6 bases and J by 9 bases, with 4 bases of the junction left unmatched. Germline CDR1 and CDR2: MNHEY and SVGAGI. The CDR3 sequence is 12 residues long. The DNA of the CDR3 is TGTGCCAGCAGACAGGGGGTTGGTGAGCAGTTCTTC. It encodes CASRQGVGEQFF.

The rearrangement links TRBV28 to TRBJ2-5; 8 bases agree with TRBD2. Germline V gives CDR1 MDHEN, CDR2 SYDVKM. Trimming cost V 7 bases and J 4 bases; bases outside gene matches: 8. This CDR3 comprises 14 residues. This CDR3 is CASNGAGEGETQYF. The CDR3 bases are TGTGCCAGCAATGGAGCGGGAGAGGGAGAGACCCAGTACTTC.

The V gene is TRBV28, the J gene TRBJ1-4; perhaps TRBD1 as D (5 bases). This CDR3 comprises 17 residues. Germline-derived CDR1 and CDR2 are MDHEN and SYDVKM. V was trimmed by 4 bases and J by 0 bases, leaving 15 bases between them. The CDR3 sequence is CASSSNRSPATNEKLFF. The CDR3 bases are TGTGCCAGCAGTTCGAACAGGAGCCCCGCAACTAATGAAAAACTGTTTTTT.

V usage is TRBV6-5 and J usage is TRBJ2-7; D gene ambiguous. Germline CDR1 and CDR2: MNHEY and SVGAGI. Deletions cut 0 bases from V and 2 bases from J, with 8 bases between. This CDR3 has 14 residues. The CDR3 here is CASSYSPTAYEQYF. CDR3 DNA: TGTGCCAGCAGTTACTCGCCCACAGCCTACGAGCAGTACTTC.

This clone has a handful of counts. The chain has TRBV10-2 and TRBJ2-7, with 8 bases fitting TRBD1. This CDR3 is built from 13 residues. V was clipped by 6 bases and J by 3 bases; unmatched bases: 4. Germline CDR1 and CDR2: WSHSY and SAAADI. The CDR3 coding sequence is TGCGCCAGCAGCCCGGGACAGGACTACGAGCAGTACTTC. This gives the protein CASSPGQDYEQYF.

CDR3 residues: CASSLAGYEQYF. The CDR3 coding sequence is TGTGCCAGCAGCTTAGCGGGATACGAGCAGTACTTC. The chain links TRBV11-2 to TRBJ2-7; TRBD2 might be the D (5 bases). This CDR3 region has 12 residues. In germline, CDR1 is SGHAT, CDR2 FQNNGV. The V and J ends lost 1 base and 4 bases respectively, with 5 bases between them.

This clone has a single count. The V gene is TRBV3-1 (or the pseudogene TRBV3-2), the J gene TRBJ1-5, with D perhaps matching TRBD1 (6 bases). This CDR3 is 18 amino acids long. Looked up from germline, CDR1 is LGHDT and CDR2 is YNNKEL (reference sequence). V dropped 2 bases and J dropped 4 bases, with 21 bases sitting between them. The CDR3 DNA reads TGTGCCAGCAGCCAAAGATGGGGAACAGGGAGGGATAATCAGCCCCAGCATTTT. This translates into CASSQRWGTGRDNQPQHF.

J is TRBJ2-6 and V is TRBV3-1 (or the pseudogene TRBV3-2); D unclear. The CDR3 sequence is 13 residues long. V lost 0 bases, J lost 12 bases, and 9 bases lay in between. Germline V lookup: CDR1 LGHDT, CDR2 YNNKEL (reference sequence). CDR3 in amino acids: CASSQDRSVVLTF. The CDR3 nucleotides read TGTGCCAGCAGCCAAGACAGGTCCGTCGTCCTGACTTTC.

The V call is TRBV10-1, the J call TRBJ1-1; possibly TRBD1 for D (5 bases). Germline V gene data show CDR1 as WNHNN and CDR2 as SYGVQD (reference sequence). CDR3 size: 13 residues. The ends were cut back, 4 bases at V and 5 bases at J, with 11 bases in the middle. CDR3 amino acids: CASSVSRGTEAFF. DNA for the CDR3: TGCGCCAGCAGTGTGAGTCGGGGGACTGAAGCTTTCTTT.

The V gene is TRBV6-5, the J gene TRBJ2-3; D unresolved. There are 13 residues in the CDR3. The germline CDR1 and CDR2 sequences are MNHEY and SVGAGI. V gave up 5 bases and J gave up 6 bases, with 12 bases separating them. CDR3 protein: CASSPGYGDTQYF. CDR3 sequence (DNA): TGTGCCAGCAGTCCAGGATACGGCGATACGCAGTATTTT.

The rearrangement uses TRBV30 and TRBJ2-6, with D possibly TRBD2 on 6 matching bases. The CDR3 consists of 16 residues. V was shortened by 4 bases and J by 0 bases, with 13 bases between the two germline ends. Germline V gene data show CDR1 as GTSNPN and CDR2 as SVGIG (reference sequence). The CDR3 nucleotides read TGTGCCTGGACCGCAGGGACTTTCTCTGGGGCCAACGTCCTGACTTTC. Amino acids: CAWTAGTFSGANVLTF.

The J gene is TRBJ2-7, the V gene TRBV3-1 (or the pseudogene TRBV3-2); 7 bases are a match to TRBD1. J gave up 1 base and V 1 base, and 4 bases lay outside the gene matches. This CDR3 has 15 amino acids. The germline gives CDR1 LGHDT, CDR2 YNNKEL (reference sequence). The CDR3 region is CASSQVWDRSYEQYF. CDR3 coding DNA: TGTGCCAGCAGCCAAGTATGGGACAGATCCTACGAGCAGTACTTC.

The V and J genes are TRBV19 and TRBJ2-3; D perhaps matches TRBD1 (6 bases). Trimming left V 0 bases short and J 1 base short, with 8 bases between. Germline-derived CDR1 and CDR2 are LNHDA and SQIVND (reference sequence). The CDR3 has 15 residues. The CDR3 region has the DNA TGTGCCAGTAGTATAGATGGGGGCCGCACAGATACGCAGTATTTT. It codes for CASSIDGGRTDTQYF.

Only one count was recorded for this clone. The rearrangement joins TRBV27 to TRBJ1-2; TRBD1 matches at 7 bases. Unmatched junction bases numbered 1, after V lost 0 bases and J lost 0 bases. The CDR3 totals 15 residues. The germline CDR1 and CDR2 sequences are MNHEY and SMNVEV (reference sequence). The DNA of the CDR3 is TGTGCCAGCAGTTTATCCGGGACAGCTAACTATGGCTACACCTTC. It is translated as CASSLSGTANYGYTF.

This clone was seen only a few times. The J gene is TRBJ2-7, the V gene TRBV5-4; D gene ambiguous. The CDR3 consists of 13 residues. V lost 2 bases and J 2 bases, leaving 8 bases between the germline ends. The germline V gene has CDR1 SGHNT and CDR2 YYREEE (reference sequence). In DNA, the CDR3 is TGTGCCAGCAGCTTTGGTAGTACCTACGAGCAGTACTTC. Translation: CASSFGSTYEQYF.

V usage is TRBV11-3 and J usage is TRBJ2-1; 8 nucleotides match TRBD1. Trimming removed 0 bases from V and 5 bases from J; junction bases left unmatched: 6. The CDR3 loop spans 16 amino acids. In germline, CDR1 is SGHNT, CDR2 YENEEA. The CDR3 DNA reads as TGTGCCAGCAGCTTAGATGTGACAGGGGTGGACAATGAGCAGTTCTTC. This encodes CASSLDVTGVDNEQFF.

Only one count was recorded for this clone. J is TRBJ2-1 and V is TRBV4-1; the D is unclear. Germline CDR1 MGHRA, CDR2 YSYEKL. The CDR3 consists of 17 residues. V dropped 0 bases and J dropped 0 bases, with 12 bases sitting between them. CDR3 sequence: CASSQDKVRNSYNEQFF. CDR3 sequence (DNA): TGCGCCAGCAGCCAAGATAAGGTGCGGAACTCCTACAATGAGCAGTTCTTC.

This clone has just a few counts. The genes are TRBV28 and TRBJ2-7; TRBD2 agrees at 7 bases. The CDR3 is 16 residues long. V shed 5 bases and J 2 bases; nucleotides not matched to a gene: 12. In germline, CDR1 is MDHEN, CDR2 SYDVKM. CDR3 nucleotide sequence: TGTGCCAGCAGTCTCCAAGCGGGGTTATTCACCTACGAGCAGTACTTC. It yields the protein CASSLQAGLFTYEQYF.

This clone has just a few counts. The chain combines TRBV3-1 (or the pseudogene TRBV3-2) with TRBJ1-1, with a tentative D call TRBD1 (6 bases). This CDR3 contains 12 residues. The germline V gene has CDR1 LGHDT and CDR2 YNNKEL (reference sequence). V shed 6 bases and J shed 9 bases, with 14 bases lying between them. The CDR3 loop reads CASSHRTDQAFF. For the CDR3, the DNA is TGTGCCAGCAGTCATAGGACAGACCAAGCTTTCTTT.

Note on this clone: This could be a read error, since a much larger clone is one nucleotide away. This rearrangement joins TRBV2 to TRBJ1-1; 9 positions match TRBD1. The germline gives CDR1 SNHLY, CDR2 FYNNEI. CDR3 size: 14 residues. With V trimmed by 6 bases and J by 1 base, 3 bases remained unmatched. The CDR3 sequence is CASSTDRGNTEAFF. CDR3 coding DNA: TGTGCCAGCAGCACGGACAGGGGGAACACTGAAGCTTTCTTT.

The chain joins TRBV2 to TRBJ1-1; no clear D. The CDR3 has 14 amino acids. V was cut by 4 bases and J by 4 bases, with 13 bases left in between. Germline-derived CDR1 and CDR2 are SNHLY and FYNNEI. CDR3 sequence reads: CASSGGLGSTEAFF. In DNA form, the CDR3 reads TGTGCCAGCAGTGGAGGTCTGGGGAGCACTGAAGCTTTCTTT.

The rearrangement uses TRBV27 and TRBJ2-3; 9 bases are shared with TRBD2. The CDR3 runs 18 residues. After removal of 2 bases from V and 4 bases from J, the junction contained 13 bases not matched to a gene. Germline loops: CDR1 MNHEY, CDR2 SMNVEV (reference sequence). This chain's CDR3 is CASSLRPPGLASADTQYF. As DNA, the CDR3 is TGTGCCAGCAGTTTACGCCCCCCGGGACTAGCATCCGCAGATACGCAGTATTTT.

The gene calls are TRBV5-4 and TRBJ2-1; 9 nucleotides match TRBD2. The CDR3 covers 17 residues. V dropped 4 bases and J dropped 6; count of bases not matched to a gene: 14. CDR1 is SGHNT, CDR2 YYREEE, per germline (reference sequence). Here the CDR3 reads CASSPTGTSSGRNEQFF. The CDR3 region has the DNA TGTGCCAGCAGCCCCACCGGGACTAGCTCGGGGCGCAATGAGCAGTTCTTC. Looking up the rest from reference TRBV5-4 and TRBJ2-1 gives the full variable domain: ETGVTQSPTHLIKTRGQQVTLRCSSQSGHNTVSWYQQALGQGPQFIFQYYREEENGRGNFPPRFSGLQFPNYSSELNVNALELDDSALYLCASSPTGTSSGRNEQFFGPGTRLTVL.

The chain is built from TRBV19 and TRBJ1-2, with D possibly being TRBD1 (6 bases). Trimming removed 5 bases from V and 7 bases from J, with 17 bases in between. This CDR3 spans 14 amino acids. Germline lookup yields CDR1 LNHDA and CDR2 SQIVND (reference sequence). This chain's CDR3 is CASSVSRGAGGYTF. CDR3 nucleotide sequence: TGTGCCAGTAGTGTCTCACGGGGGGCGGGTGGCTACACCTTC.